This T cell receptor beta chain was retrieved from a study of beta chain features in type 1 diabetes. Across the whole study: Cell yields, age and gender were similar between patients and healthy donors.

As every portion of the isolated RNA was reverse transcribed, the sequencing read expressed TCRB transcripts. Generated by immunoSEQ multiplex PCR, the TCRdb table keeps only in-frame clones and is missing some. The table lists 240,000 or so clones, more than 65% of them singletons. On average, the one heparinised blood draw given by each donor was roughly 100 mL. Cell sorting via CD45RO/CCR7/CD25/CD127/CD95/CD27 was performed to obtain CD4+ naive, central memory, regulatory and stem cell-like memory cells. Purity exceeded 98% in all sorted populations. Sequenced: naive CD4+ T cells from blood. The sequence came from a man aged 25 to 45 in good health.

CDR3 bases: TGTGCCAGCAGTGAAGAGATGAGGACAGGGGCCCAGTACTTC. It is translated as CASSEEMRTGAQYF. The J gene is TRBJ2-5, the V gene TRBV2; 9 nucleotides match TRBD1. CDR1 SNHLY and CDR2 FYNNEI come from the germline V gene. Trimming took 1 base from V and 9 from J; bases not matched to a gene: 6. The CDR3 has 14 amino acids.